The 5 T cell receptor beta chains below come from one sample, sequenced in a study of T cells expressing NK-cell markers. TCRdb derives one entry per CDR3 protein from the 5' RACE reads, leaving out DNA. The sample table includes a few hundred thousand distinct CDR3 sequences. What was sequenced was blood T cells: a sorted CD56 or NKG2C T cell subset, CD4+ or CD8+ T cells, or bulk PBMC T cells (not recorded which). The receptors originated from a man younger than 35 in good health.

The chain links TRBV20-1 to TRBJ1-5; the D gene TCRdb calls, TRBD1, cannot be checked with no DNA. CDR1 DFQATT and CDR2 SNEGSKA come from the germline V gene (reference sequence). The CDR3 is 12 residues long. The CDR3 loop is CSARDPGKPQHF.

The V gene is TRBV19, the J gene TRBJ2-1; with no DNA, the TCRdb D assignment of TRBD2 cannot be verified. The CDR3 runs 16 residues. Germline lookup yields CDR1 LNHDA and CDR2 SQIVND (reference sequence). The CDR3 region is CASSSRLAGGPAEQFF.

The chain is built from TRBV18 and TRBJ1-4; lacking DNA, the TRBD1 call made by TCRdb goes unchecked. Germline values: CDR1 KGHSH, CDR2 LQKENI. The CDR3 is made up of 15 amino acids. The CDR3 loop reads CASSPNRVVDEKLFF.

V usage is TRBV7-9 and J usage is TRBJ2-2; no DNA is available, so the TRBD2 call from TCRdb remains unchecked. CDR3 size: 16 residues. Per the germline V gene, CDR1 is SEHNR and CDR2 is FQNEAQ (reference sequence). The CDR3 reads CASSLAGTRRHGELFF.

The genes are TRBV20-1 and TRBJ1-3. Per the germline V gene, CDR1 is DFQATT and CDR2 is SNEGSKA (reference sequence). This CDR3 has 15 residues. The CDR3 is CSARDRDFTGNTIYF.